The clone carrying this T cell receptor (beta chain) was seen more than once but under ten times. What it recognizes is unknown. A J-beta primer mix and a sample-barcoded 5' primer were used in a second PCR of roughly 7 to 12 cycles. TCRdb reprocessed the 5' RACE reads with MiXCR, giving one entry per CDR3 protein. The table shows 600,000 to 900,000 distinct CDR3 sequences, with roughly 26% occurring only once. This record comes from a study of blood T cells in healthy people across ages. General study findings and limits: Using unsorted PBMCs precluded a conclusive naive versus antigen-experienced comparison.

The CDR3 is 17 residues long. Around 10 milliliters of peripheral blood were drawn from each donor. The same sample was also used in a study of T cells of mothers and their children. As that report states: All donors were healthy and Caucasian; they were a few mothers and their six children. Barcodes for each sample and 2-4 random nucleotides were added by the M1S primer used in the second PCR.

The source of this sequence is a boy between 10 and 17 years old in good health. V usage is TRBV12-2 and J usage is TRBJ2-1; the table's D call, TRBD1, was not checked against the DNA. TRBV12-2 is noted as a pseudogene. The material sequenced was blood. CDR3 bases: TGTGCAAGTCGCTTAGCAGGGGGACAGGGGCCCAACAATGAGCAGTTCTTC. Amino acid sequence: CASRLAGGQGPNNEQFF.